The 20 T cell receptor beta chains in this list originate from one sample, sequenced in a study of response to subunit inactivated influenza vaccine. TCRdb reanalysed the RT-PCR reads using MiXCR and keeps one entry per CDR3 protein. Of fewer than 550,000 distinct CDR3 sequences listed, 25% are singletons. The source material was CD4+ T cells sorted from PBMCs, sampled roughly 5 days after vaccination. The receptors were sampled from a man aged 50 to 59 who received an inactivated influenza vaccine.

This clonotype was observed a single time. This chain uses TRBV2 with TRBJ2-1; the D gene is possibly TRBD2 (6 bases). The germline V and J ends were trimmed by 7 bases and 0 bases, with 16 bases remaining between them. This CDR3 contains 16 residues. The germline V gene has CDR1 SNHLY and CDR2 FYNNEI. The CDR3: CASTRSGLSSYNEQFF. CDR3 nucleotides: TGTGCCAGCACCCGTAGCGGATTAAGCTCCTACAATGAGCAGTTCTTC.

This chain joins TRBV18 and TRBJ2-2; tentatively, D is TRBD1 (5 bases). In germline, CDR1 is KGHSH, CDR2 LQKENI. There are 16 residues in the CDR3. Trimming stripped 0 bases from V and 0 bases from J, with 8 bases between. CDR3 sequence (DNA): TGTGCCAGCTCACCACCGCACAGGTCGAACACCGGGGAGCTGTTTTTT. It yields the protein CASSPPHRSNTGELFF. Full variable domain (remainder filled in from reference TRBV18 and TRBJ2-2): NAGVMQNPRHLVRRRGQEARLRCSPMKGHSHVYWYRQLPEEGLKFMVYLQKENIIDESGMPKERFSAEFPKEGPSILRIQQVVRGDSAAYFCASSPPHRSNTGELFFGEGSRLTVL.

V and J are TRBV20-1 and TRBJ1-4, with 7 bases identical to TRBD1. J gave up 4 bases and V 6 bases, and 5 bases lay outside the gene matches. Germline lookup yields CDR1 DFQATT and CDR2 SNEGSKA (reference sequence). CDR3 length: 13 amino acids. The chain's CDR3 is CSATTGINEKLFF. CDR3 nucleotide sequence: TGCAGTGCCACGACAGGGATTAATGAAAAACTGTTTTTT.

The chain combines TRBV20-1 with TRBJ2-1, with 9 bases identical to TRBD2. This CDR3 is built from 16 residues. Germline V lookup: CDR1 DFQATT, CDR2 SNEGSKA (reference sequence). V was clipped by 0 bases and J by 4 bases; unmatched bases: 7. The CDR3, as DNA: TGCAGTGCTAGAGATCGGGAGCGGGGGGCTTACAATGAGCAGTTCTTC. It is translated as CSARDRERGAYNEQFF.

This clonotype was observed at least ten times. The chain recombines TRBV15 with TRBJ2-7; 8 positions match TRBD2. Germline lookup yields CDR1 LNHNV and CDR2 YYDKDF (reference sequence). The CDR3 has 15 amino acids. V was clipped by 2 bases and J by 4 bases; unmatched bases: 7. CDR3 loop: CATSRSGTSGYEQYF. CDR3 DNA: TGTGCCACCAGCAGATCTGGGACTAGTGGGTACGAGCAGTACTTC.

Here the CDR3 DNA reads TGTGCCAGCAGCTTGCGGGGGCTGGAGGAGACCCAGTACTTC. Amino acids: CASSLRGLEETQYF. V and J are TRBV11-2 and TRBJ2-5; D might be TRBD2 (7 bases). Germline V CDR1 and CDR2: SGHAT, FQNNGV. This CDR3 contains 14 residues. V dropped 3 bases and J dropped 5 bases, with 13 bases sitting between them.

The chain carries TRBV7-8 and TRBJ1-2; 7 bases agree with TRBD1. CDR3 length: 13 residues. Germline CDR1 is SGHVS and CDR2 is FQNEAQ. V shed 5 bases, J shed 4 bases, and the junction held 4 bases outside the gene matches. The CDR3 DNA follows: TGTGCCAGCAGCAAAGGGGGCAGCTATGGCTACACCTTC. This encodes CASSKGGSYGYTF.

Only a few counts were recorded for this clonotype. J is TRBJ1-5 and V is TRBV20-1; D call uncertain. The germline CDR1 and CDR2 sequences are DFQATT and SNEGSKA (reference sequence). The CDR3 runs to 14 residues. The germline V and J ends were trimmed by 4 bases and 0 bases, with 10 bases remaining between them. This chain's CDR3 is CSAKAPLSNQPQHF. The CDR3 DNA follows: TGCAGTGCTAAAGCCCCCCTTAGCAATCAGCCCCAGCATTTT.

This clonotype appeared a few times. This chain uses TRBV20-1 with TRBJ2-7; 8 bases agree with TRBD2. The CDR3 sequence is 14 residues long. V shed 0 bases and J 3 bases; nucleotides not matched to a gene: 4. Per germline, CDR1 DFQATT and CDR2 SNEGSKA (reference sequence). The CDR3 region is CSARDSSGRYEQYF. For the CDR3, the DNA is TGCAGTGCTAGAGATTCTAGCGGGCGCTACGAGCAGTACTTC.

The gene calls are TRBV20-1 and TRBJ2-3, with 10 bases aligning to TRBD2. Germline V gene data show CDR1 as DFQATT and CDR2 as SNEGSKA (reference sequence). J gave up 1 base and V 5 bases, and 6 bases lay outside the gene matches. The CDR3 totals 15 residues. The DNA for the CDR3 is TGCAGTGCTCAAACCGGGACTAGCGGCACAGATACGCAGTATTTT. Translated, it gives CSAQTGTSGTDTQYF.

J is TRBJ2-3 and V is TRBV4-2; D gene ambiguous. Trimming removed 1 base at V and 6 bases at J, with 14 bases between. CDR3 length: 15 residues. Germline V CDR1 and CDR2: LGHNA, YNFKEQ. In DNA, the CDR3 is TGTGCCAGCAGCCAAGCGCCAACCGCCGTGGATACGCAGTATTTT. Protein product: CASSQAPTAVDTQYF.

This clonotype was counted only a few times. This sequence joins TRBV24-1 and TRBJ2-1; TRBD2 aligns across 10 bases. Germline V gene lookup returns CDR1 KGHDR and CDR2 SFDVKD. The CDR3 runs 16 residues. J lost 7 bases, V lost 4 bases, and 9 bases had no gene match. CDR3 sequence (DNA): TGTGCCACCAGTGACCCTTCTAGCGGGAGTTTTAATGAGCAGTTCTTC. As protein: CATSDPSSGSFNEQFF.

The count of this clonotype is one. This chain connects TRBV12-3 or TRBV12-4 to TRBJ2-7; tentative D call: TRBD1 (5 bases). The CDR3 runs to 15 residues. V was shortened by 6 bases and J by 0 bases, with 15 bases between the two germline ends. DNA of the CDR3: TGTGCCAGCAGGAACTACCCTGACAGCTCCTACGAGCAGTACTTC. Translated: CASRNYPDSSYEQYF.

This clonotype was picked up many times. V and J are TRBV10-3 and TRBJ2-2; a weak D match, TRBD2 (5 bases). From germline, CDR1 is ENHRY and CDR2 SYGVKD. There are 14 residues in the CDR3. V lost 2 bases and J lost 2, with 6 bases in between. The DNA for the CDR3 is TGTGCCATCAGTGAGCGGACTAACACCGGGGAGCTGTTTTTT. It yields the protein CAISERTNTGELFF.

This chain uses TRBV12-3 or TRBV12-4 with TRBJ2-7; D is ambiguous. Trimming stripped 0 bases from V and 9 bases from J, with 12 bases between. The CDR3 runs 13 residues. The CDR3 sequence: CASSLASDTRQYF. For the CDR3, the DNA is TGTGCCAGCAGTTTAGCGTCCGATACTCGGCAGTACTTC.

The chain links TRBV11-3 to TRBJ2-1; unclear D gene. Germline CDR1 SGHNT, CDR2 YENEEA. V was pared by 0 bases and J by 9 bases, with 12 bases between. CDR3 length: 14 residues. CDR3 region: CASSLEGLATEQFF. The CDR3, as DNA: TGTGCCAGCAGCTTAGAAGGGTTGGCAACTGAGCAGTTCTTC. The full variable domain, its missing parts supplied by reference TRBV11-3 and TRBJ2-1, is EAGVVQSPRYKIIEKKQPVAFWCNPISGHNTLYWYLQNLGQGPELLIRYENEEAVDDSQLPKDRFSAERLKGVDSTLKIQPAELGDSAVYLCASSLEGLATEQFFGPGTRLTVL.

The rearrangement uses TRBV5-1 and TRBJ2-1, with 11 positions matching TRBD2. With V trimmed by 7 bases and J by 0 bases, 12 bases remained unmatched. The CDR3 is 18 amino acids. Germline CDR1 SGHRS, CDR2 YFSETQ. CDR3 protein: CASSLALAGALSYNEQFF. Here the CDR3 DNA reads TGCGCCAGCTCTCTCGCACTAGCGGGGGCCCTCTCCTACAATGAGCAGTTCTTC.

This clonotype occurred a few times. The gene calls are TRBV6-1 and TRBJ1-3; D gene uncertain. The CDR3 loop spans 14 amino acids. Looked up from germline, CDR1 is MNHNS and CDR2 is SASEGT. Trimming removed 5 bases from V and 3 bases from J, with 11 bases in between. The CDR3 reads CASSPREGGNTIYF. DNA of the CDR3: TGTGCCAGCAGTCCGAGGGAGGGTGGAAACACCATATATTTT.

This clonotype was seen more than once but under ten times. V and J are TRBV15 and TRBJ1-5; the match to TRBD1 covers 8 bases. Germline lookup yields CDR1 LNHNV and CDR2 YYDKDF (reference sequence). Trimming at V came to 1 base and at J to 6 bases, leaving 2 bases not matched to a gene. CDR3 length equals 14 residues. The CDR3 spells CATSRAGGGQPQHF. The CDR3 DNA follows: TGTGCCACCAGCAGAGCAGGGGGCGGTCAGCCCCAGCATTTT.

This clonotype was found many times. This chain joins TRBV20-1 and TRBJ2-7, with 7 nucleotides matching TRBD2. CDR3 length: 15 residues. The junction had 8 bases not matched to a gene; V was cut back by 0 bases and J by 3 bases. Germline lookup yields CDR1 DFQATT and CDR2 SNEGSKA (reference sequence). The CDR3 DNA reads TGCAGTGCTAGAGATGGAGCGGGGAACGTCTACGAGCAGTACTTC. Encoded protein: CSARDGAGNVYEQYF.